This T cell receptor beta chain was captured by sequencing in a study of CD8 T cells in ankylosing spondylitis. Findings and caveats of the study: Characteristic, it appeared, of ankylosing spondylitis blood was a TCR beta motif of eight or nine highly homologous variants.

Germline CDR1 is LGHDT and CDR2 is YNNKEL (reference sequence). This CDR3 contains 15 residues. The V segment lost 6 bases and the J segment 6 bases; nucleotides outside the gene matches: 9. Each CDR3 protein gets one entry after TCRdb re-called the 5' RACE reads with MiXCR. Of around 540,000 distinct CDR3 sequences in the sample, 10% to 15% are singletons; the top ten hold around 7%. This clonotype was detected ten times or more. Its antigen is still unknown. V gene TRBV3-1 combines with J gene TRBJ2-1; 9 positions match TRBD2. The receptor was isolated from a male donor with ankylosing spondylitis. Sequencing was performed on blood, either unsorted or a sorted T cell fraction (not recorded which). The CDR3: CASRPTVSGSNEQFF. DNA for the CDR3: TGTGCCAGCAGACCCACGGTTAGCGGGAGCAATGAGCAGTTCTTC.